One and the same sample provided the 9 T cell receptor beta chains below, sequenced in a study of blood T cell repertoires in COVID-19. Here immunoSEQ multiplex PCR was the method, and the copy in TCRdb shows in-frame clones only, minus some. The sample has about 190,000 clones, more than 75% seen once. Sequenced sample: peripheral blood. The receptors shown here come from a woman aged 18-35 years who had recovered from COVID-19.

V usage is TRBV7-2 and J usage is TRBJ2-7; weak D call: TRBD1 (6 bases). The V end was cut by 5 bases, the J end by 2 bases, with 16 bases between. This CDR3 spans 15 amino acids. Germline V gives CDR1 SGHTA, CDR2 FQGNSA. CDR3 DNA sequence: TGTGCCAGCAGCCCCCGCCCTTGGACAGCCTACGAGCAGTACTTC. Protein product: CASSPRPWTAYEQYF.

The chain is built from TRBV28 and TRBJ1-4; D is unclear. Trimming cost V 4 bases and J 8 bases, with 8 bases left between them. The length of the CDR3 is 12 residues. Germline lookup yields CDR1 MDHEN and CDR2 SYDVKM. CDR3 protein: CASSSSQEKLFF. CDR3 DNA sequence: TGTGCCAGCAGTTCATCGCAGGAAAAACTGTTTTTT. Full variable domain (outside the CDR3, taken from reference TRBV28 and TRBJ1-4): DVKVTQSSRYLVKRTGEKVFLECVQDMDHENMFWYRQDPGLGLRLIYFSYDVKMKEKGDIPEGYSVSREKKERFSLILESASTNQTSMYLCASSSSQEKLFFGSGTQLSVL.

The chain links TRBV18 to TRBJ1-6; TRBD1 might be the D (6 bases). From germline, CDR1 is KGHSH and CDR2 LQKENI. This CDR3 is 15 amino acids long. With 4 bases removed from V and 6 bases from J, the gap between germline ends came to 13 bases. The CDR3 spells CASSQRQDLNSPLHF. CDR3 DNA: TGTGCCAGCTCACAACGACAGGACCTTAATTCACCCCTCCACTTT.

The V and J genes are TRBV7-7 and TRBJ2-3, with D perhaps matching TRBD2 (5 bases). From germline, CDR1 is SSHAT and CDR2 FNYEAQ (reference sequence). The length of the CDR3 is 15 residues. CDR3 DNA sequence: TGTGCTGTGACCAAGGGCCTAGCTGACACAGATACGCAGTATTTT. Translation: CAVTKGLADTDTQYF.

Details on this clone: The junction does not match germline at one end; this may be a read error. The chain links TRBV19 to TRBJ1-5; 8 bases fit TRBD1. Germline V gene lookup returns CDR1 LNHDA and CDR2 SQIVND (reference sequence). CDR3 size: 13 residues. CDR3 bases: TGTGCCAGTAGCTTTGGATGGACAGGGCGGGCCTATTTT. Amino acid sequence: CASSFGWTGRAYF.

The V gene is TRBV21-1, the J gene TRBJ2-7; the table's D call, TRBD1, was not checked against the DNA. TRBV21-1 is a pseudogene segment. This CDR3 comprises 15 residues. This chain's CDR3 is CASSKTPTGHYEQYV. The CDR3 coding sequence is TGTGCCAGCAGCAAAACGCCGACAGGGCACTACGAGCAGTACGTC.

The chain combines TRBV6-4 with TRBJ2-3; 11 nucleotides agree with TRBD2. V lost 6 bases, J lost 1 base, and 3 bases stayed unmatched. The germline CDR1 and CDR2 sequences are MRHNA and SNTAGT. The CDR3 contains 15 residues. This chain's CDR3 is CASSKLAGGTDTQYF. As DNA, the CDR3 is TGTGCCAGCAGCAAACTAGCGGGGGGCACAGATACGCAGTATTTT.

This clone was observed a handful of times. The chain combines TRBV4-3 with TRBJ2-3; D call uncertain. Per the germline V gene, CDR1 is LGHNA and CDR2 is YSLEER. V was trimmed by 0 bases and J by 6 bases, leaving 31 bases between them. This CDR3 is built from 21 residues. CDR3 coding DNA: TGCGCCAGCAGCCAAGAGAGCCGCTTTATCCATGGATTTTGGGCCTTGGATACGCAGTATTTT. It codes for CASSQESRFIHGFWALDTQYF.

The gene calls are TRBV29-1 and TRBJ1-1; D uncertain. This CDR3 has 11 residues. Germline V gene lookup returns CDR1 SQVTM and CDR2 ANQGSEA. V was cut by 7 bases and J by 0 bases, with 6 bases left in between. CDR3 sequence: CSGTLNTEAFF. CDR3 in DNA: TGCAGCGGCACACTGAACACTGAAGCTTTCTTT.